These 32 T cell receptor beta chains originate from one sample sequenced in a study of post-analysis software for immune sequencing data. Antigens of these TCRs are unknown. Presence of unique molecular identifiers characterized the TCR beta cDNA libraries. TCRdb reprocessed the PCR reads with MiXCR, giving one entry per CDR3 protein. The sample carries hundreds of thousands of distinct CDR3 sequences, more than 50% recorded once. Findings and caveats of the study: Five or six TRBV segments were significantly more frequent in patients than in controls. TRBV5-6, TRBV5-1 and TRBV20-1 were among these segments.

Sequencing input: blood. These receptors came from a girl aged 2-10 years with multiple sclerosis.

V and J are TRBV2 and TRBJ2-1, with TRBD2 matching over 8 bases. Germline trimming cut 6 bases from V and 5 bases from J; bases unmatched to any gene: 3. The CDR3 is 13 residues long. Germline V gives CDR1 SNHLY, CDR2 FYNNEI. As DNA, the CDR3 is TGTGCCAGCAGGGCGGGAGGACACAATGAGCAGTTCTTC. The encoded protein is CASRAGGHNEQFF.

This clonotype was counted between two and nine times. The rearrangement joins TRBV20-1 to TRBJ2-3; tentatively, D is TRBD1 or TRBD2 (6 bases each). The CDR3 length is 17 residues. The germline V and J ends were trimmed by 6 bases and 0 bases, with 22 bases remaining between them. Germline V lookup: CDR1 DFQATT, CDR2 SNEGSKA (reference sequence). The CDR3 DNA reads TGCAGTGCCTCGACCCCCACAGGGACTTGGAGCACAGATACGCAGTATTTT. It translates to CSASTPTGTWSTDTQYF.

This clonotype was seen only a few times. The rearrangement uses TRBV27 and TRBJ2-5; D is perhaps TRBD2 (5 bases). The DNA matches TRBJ2-7 better at its end, which makes the J call doubtful. Per the germline V gene, CDR1 is MNHEY and CDR2 is SMNVEV (reference sequence). The CDR3 consists of 11 residues. DNA of the CDR3: TGTGCCAGCCGACGGGGTTACGAGCAGTACTTC. It specifies CASRRGYEQYF.

J is TRBJ1-1 and V is TRBV20-1; the match to TRBD1 covers 9 bases. Germline loops: CDR1 DFQATT, CDR2 SNEGSKA (reference sequence). The CDR3 contains 15 residues. V lost 3 bases, J lost 1 base, and 6 bases stayed unmatched. In nucleotides, the CDR3 is TGCAGTGCTAGGGGCCTGGGACAGGGGAACACTGAAGCTTTCTTT. Translated: CSARGLGQGNTEAFF.

J is TRBJ2-1 and V is TRBV7-9; D might be TRBD1 (5 bases). This CDR3 has 13 residues. CDR1 SEHNR and CDR2 FQNEAQ come from the germline V gene (reference sequence). Trimming left V 5 bases short and J 5 bases short, with 10 bases between. The CDR3 region is CASSPGIHNEQFF. CDR3 nucleotides: TGTGCCAGCAGCCCAGGGATTCACAATGAGCAGTTCTTC.

V and J are TRBV14 and TRBJ2-5; 9 nucleotides match TRBD1. The V gene's germline CDR1 is SGHDN and CDR2 FVKESK. V lost 5 bases to trimming and J lost 1 base; unmatched junction nucleotides: 8. The CDR3 runs to 16 residues. CDR3 nucleotides: TGTGCCAGCAGCACCCGGACAGGGGCCCTCCAAGAGACCCAGTACTTC. Protein: CASSTRTGALQETQYF.

This chain links TRBV27 with TRBJ1-1, with a possible D match to TRBD1 (6 bases). The V gene lost 5 bases and the J gene lost 6 bases, with 16 bases spanning the gap. This CDR3 contains 14 residues. Germline V CDR1 and CDR2: MNHEY, SMNVEV (reference sequence). CDR3 amino acids: CASSINSGQPEAFF. The CDR3 coding sequence is TGTGCCAGCAGTATAAACTCAGGACAGCCTGAAGCTTTCTTT.

This chain joins TRBV29-1 and TRBJ2-5; 9 bases line up with TRBD1. Germline CDR1 and CDR2: SQVTM and ANQGSEA. Losses at the gene ends were 4 bases for V and 5 bases for J; bases not matched to a gene: 5. The CDR3 sequence is 13 residues long. CDR3 protein: CSVGGQGGETQYF. In DNA form, the CDR3 reads TGCAGCGTTGGGGGACAGGGCGGCGAGACCCAGTACTTC.

V usage is TRBV2 and J usage is TRBJ1-1; no clear D gene. CDR1 and CDR2 (germline): SNHLY, FYNNEI. There are 14 residues in the CDR3. Trimming took 8 bases from V and 5 from J, leaving 18 bases between them. The DNA for the CDR3 is TGTGCCAGCTTTAACAGAGATGCCGCAACTGAAGCTTTCTTT. It yields the protein CASFNRDAATEAFF.

The V gene is TRBV5-1, the J gene TRBJ2-7, with TRBD1 as a possible D gene (7 bases). The germline V gene has CDR1 SGHRS and CDR2 YFSETQ. V lost 0 bases, J lost 3 bases, and 13 bases lay in between. This CDR3 contains 15 residues. Written as DNA, the CDR3 is TGCGCCAGCAGCTTGGTGACAGGGACTGGCTACGAGCAGTACTTC. Amino acid sequence: CASSLVTGTGYEQYF. Looking up the rest from reference TRBV5-1 and TRBJ2-7 gives the full variable domain: KAGVTQTPRYLIKTRGQQVTLSCSPISGHRSVSWYQQTPGQGLQFLFEYFSETQRNKGNFPGRFSGRQFSNSRSEMNVSTLELGDSALYLCASSLVTGTGYEQYFGPGTRLTVT.

This chain connects TRBV20-1 to TRBJ2-1; no reliable D call. Germline V gene data show CDR1 as DFQATT and CDR2 as SNEGSKA (reference sequence). The CDR3 length is 14 residues. V was shortened by 3 bases and J by 0 bases, with 9 bases between the two germline ends. The CDR3 region is CSARGHSSYNEQFF. The DNA for the CDR3 is TGCAGTGCTAGGGGTCATAGCTCCTACAATGAGCAGTTCTTC.

This clonotype was picked up a small number of times. The V gene is TRBV7-2, the J gene TRBJ2-3; D is possibly TRBD1 or TRBD2 (6 bases each). The CDR3 length is 15 residues. Germline V gene lookup returns CDR1 SGHTA and CDR2 FQGNSA. V lost 5 bases to trimming and J lost 4 bases, with 16 bases between them. CDR3: CASSGGTRTSDTQYF. The CDR3 coding sequence is TGTGCCAGCAGCGGAGGGACAAGAACATCAGATACGCAGTATTTT. Drawing the rest from reference TRBV7-2 and TRBJ2-3, the complete variable domain is GAGVSQSPSNKVTEKGKDVELRCDPISGHTALYWYRQSLGQGLEFLIYFQGNSAPDKSGLPSDRFSAERTGGSVSTLTIQRTQQEDSAVYLCASSGGTRTSDTQYFGPGTRLTVL.

This sequence joins TRBV29-1 and TRBJ2-2; 11 nucleotides line up with TRBD2. This CDR3 has 14 residues. The junction had 3 bases not matched to a gene; V was cut back by 7 bases and J by 2 bases. The germline gives CDR1 SQVTM, CDR2 ANQGSEA. CDR3 coding DNA: TGCAGCGGAGGGACTAGCGGAAACACCGGGGAGCTGTTTTTT. The encoded protein is CSGGTSGNTGELFF.

This sequence joins TRBV20-1 and TRBJ1-1; no definite D call. From germline, CDR1 is DFQATT and CDR2 SNEGSKA (reference sequence). CDR3 size: 13 residues. V dropped 0 bases and J dropped 5 bases, with 10 bases sitting between them. The CDR3 loop reads CSAREEEDTEAFF. CDR3 sequence (DNA): TGCAGTGCTAGAGAAGAGGAGGATACTGAAGCTTTCTTT.

This clonotype has only one observation. V is TRBV6-5 and J is TRBJ2-7; D remains ambiguous. This CDR3 is built from 15 residues. Germline V gene data show CDR1 as MNHEY and CDR2 as SVGAGI. V was pared by 0 bases and J by 2 bases, with 11 bases between. CDR3 sequence reads: CASSYSRRSPYEQYF. CDR3 DNA: TGTGCCAGCAGTTACTCCCGGCGGAGTCCCTACGAGCAGTACTTC.

V and J are TRBV25-1 and TRBJ1-2, with D unclear. CDR1 MGHDK and CDR2 SYGVNS come from the germline V gene. The V gene lost 2 bases and the J gene lost 2 bases, with 6 bases spanning the gap. CDR3 size: 13 residues. CDR3 amino acids: CASSEPRNYGYTF. CDR3 coding DNA: TGTGCCAGCAGTGAACCGAGGAACTATGGCTACACCTTC.

This rearrangement joins TRBV20-1 to TRBJ1-5; tentative D call: TRBD1 (6 bases). The CDR3 has 17 residues. V was cut by 4 bases and J by 0 bases, with 19 bases left in between. Per germline, CDR1 DFQATT and CDR2 SNEGSKA (reference sequence). The CDR3 here is CSAKRPGHFYSNQPQHF. The CDR3, as DNA: TGCAGTGCTAAACGGCCGGGACATTTTTATAGCAATCAGCCCCAGCATTTT.

The gene calls are TRBV3-1 and TRBJ2-4; 8 bases match TRBD1. The DNA end is more similar to TRBJ2-5, so the J call may be wrong. Germline values: CDR1 LGHDT, CDR2 YNNKEL (reference sequence). This CDR3 region has 15 residues. The DNA of the CDR3 is TGTGCCAGCAGCCAAGACGACAGGGGCCAAGAGACCCAGTACTTC. Its translation: CASSQDDRGQETQYF.

The chain is built from TRBV19 and TRBJ2-1, with TRBD1 matching 7 bases. The CDR3 sequence is 18 residues long. Germline V gene lookup returns CDR1 LNHDA and CDR2 SQIVND (reference sequence). V lost 5 bases, J lost 0 bases, and 13 bases stayed unmatched. The CDR3 nucleotides are TGTGCCAGTAGTCAGGGTCGGACAGGCGGCTACTCCTACAATGAGCAGTTCTTC. This sequence encodes CASSQGRTGGYSYNEQFF.

The chain links TRBV20-1 to TRBJ2-7, with 11 bases aligning to TRBD1. CDR3 length: 14 amino acids. The germline gives CDR1 DFQATT, CDR2 SNEGSKA (reference sequence). Losses at the gene ends were 3 bases for V and 7 bases for J; bases not matched to a gene: 8. The CDR3 loop reads CSASPGQGAGEQYF. The CDR3 DNA sequence: TGCAGTGCTAGCCCTGGACAGGGGGCCGGGGAGCAGTACTTC.

This clonotype was found a few times. The CDR3 protein is CSGALIAGGGEQYF. The CDR3 bases are TGCAGTGGGGCGCTTATAGCGGGAGGAGGCGAGCAGTACTTC. This chain connects TRBV20-1 to TRBJ2-7; 10 nucleotides agree with TRBD2. The CDR3 is 14 residues long. The germline gives CDR1 DFQATT, CDR2 SNEGSKA (reference sequence). V gave up 7 bases and J gave up 6 bases; unmatched junction bases: 12.

This clonotype was found a few times. The gene calls are TRBV29-1 and TRBJ2-1; 12 bases agree with TRBD2. The CDR3 spans 17 residues. Germline CDR1 and CDR2: SQVTM and ANQGSEA. V dropped 4 bases and J dropped 0; count of bases not matched to a gene: 7. The CDR3 here is CSVVPSGRAVSYNEQFF. CDR3 in DNA: TGCAGCGTTGTTCCTAGCGGGAGGGCCGTCTCCTACAATGAGCAGTTCTTC.

The rearrangement joins TRBV20-1 to TRBJ2-1; the match to TRBD2 covers 12 bases. In germline, CDR1 is DFQATT, CDR2 SNEGSKA (reference sequence). V lost 0 bases to trimming and J lost 10 bases; unmatched junction nucleotides: 7. The CDR3 spans 15 residues. This chain's CDR3 is CSARERTSGRPEQFF. DNA for the CDR3: TGCAGTGCTAGAGAAAGAACTAGCGGGAGGCCAGAGCAGTTCTTC.

V gene TRBV5-1 combines with J gene TRBJ2-3; 7 nucleotides agree with TRBD1. In germline, CDR1 is SGHRS, CDR2 YFSETQ. With V trimmed by 3 bases and J by 4 bases, 5 bases remained unmatched. The CDR3 consists of 14 residues. The CDR3 nucleotides are TGCGCCAGCAGCTCAACAGGGGTGGCAGATACGCAGTATTTT. This encodes CASSSTGVADTQYF. The complete variable domain, with remaining parts taken from reference TRBV5-1 and TRBJ2-3, reads KAGVTQTPRYLIKTRGQQVTLSCSPISGHRSVSWYQQTPGQGLQFLFEYFSETQRNKGNFPGRFSGRQFSNSRSEMNVSTLELGDSALYLCASSSTGVADTQYFGPGTRLTVL.

The V call is TRBV9, the J call TRBJ2-3, with unresolved D. This CDR3 is 12 amino acids long. CDR1 and CDR2 (germline): SGDLS, YYNGEE. Trimming removed 1 base at V and 4 bases at J, with 4 bases between. CDR3 in DNA: TGTGCCAGCAGCGTATTTCCAGATACGCAGTATTTT. Translation gives CASSVFPDTQYF.

The chain carries TRBV7-9 and TRBJ2-1; 11 bases fit TRBD2. The CDR3 loop spans 17 amino acids. CDR1 and CDR2 from the germline V gene are SEHNR and FQNEAQ (reference sequence). V shed 5 bases, J shed 0 bases, and the junction held 6 bases outside the gene matches. This CDR3 reads CASSPRLAGNSYNEQFF. As DNA, the CDR3 is TGTGCCAGCAGCCCTCGACTAGCGGGGAACTCCTACAATGAGCAGTTCTTC.

The genes are TRBV20-1 and TRBJ2-1; 11 nucleotides agree with TRBD2. Trimming removed 5 bases from V and 7 bases from J; junction bases left unmatched: 7. The CDR3 has 14 residues. Germline CDR1 reads DFQATT; CDR2 reads SNEGSKA (reference sequence). The CDR3 nucleotides read TGCAGTGCTGTCGGGGCTAGCGGGAGGAATGAGCAGTTCTTC. Translated: CSAVGASGRNEQFF.

This chain connects TRBV15 to TRBJ2-7; the D gene is possibly TRBD2 (5 bases). Trimming stripped 1 base from V and 2 bases from J, with 9 bases between. Germline V gene sequence: CDR1 LNHNV, CDR2 YYDKDF (reference sequence). CDR3 size: 14 residues. CDR3 region: CATSRGGSAYEQYF. CDR3 coding DNA: TGTGCCACCAGCAGAGGAGGGTCGGCCTACGAGCAGTACTTC.

V gene TRBV11-2 combines with J gene TRBJ2-6; perhaps TRBD1 as D (6 bases). The V and J ends lost 6 bases and 0 bases respectively, with 12 bases between them. Germline-derived CDR1 and CDR2 are SGHAT and FQNNGV. The CDR3 has 16 amino acids. CDR3 in amino acids: CASSSQGNSGANVLTF. The CDR3, as DNA: TGTGCCAGCAGTTCACAGGGCAACTCTGGGGCCAACGTCCTGACTTTC.

The genes are TRBV18 and TRBJ2-3; no clear D. Trimming removed 6 bases from V and 1 base from J, with 14 bases in between. The CDR3 is 15 amino acids. From germline, CDR1 is KGHSH and CDR2 LQKENI. CDR3 region: CASSAISPGTDTQYF. In DNA form, the CDR3 reads TGTGCCAGCTCGGCGATTAGCCCTGGCACAGATACGCAGTATTTT.

Of note for this clonotype: The junction departs from the called germline gene at one end, perhaps through a read error. The V call is TRBV7-7, the J call TRBJ2-1, with 10 bases fitting TRBD1. Germline V gene lookup returns CDR1 SSHAT and CDR2 FNYEAQ (reference sequence). This CDR3 has 16 residues. CDR3 in amino acids: CASSLGRGQGSNEQFF. CDR3 sequence (DNA): TGTGCTAGCAGCTTAGGACGGGGACAGGGGTCGAATGAGCAGTTCTTC.

This clonotype was detected a few times. This chain links TRBV5-1 with TRBJ1-1, with 7 bases aligning to TRBD1. The CDR3 contains 16 residues. V shed 4 bases, J shed 4 bases, and the junction held 13 bases outside the gene matches. Germline V gene data show CDR1 as SGHRS and CDR2 as YFSETQ. For the CDR3, the DNA is TGCGCCAGCAGCAAAGGCACAGGGGAGTCGGGCACTGAAGCTTTCTTT. Amino acid sequence: CASSKGTGESGTEAFF.